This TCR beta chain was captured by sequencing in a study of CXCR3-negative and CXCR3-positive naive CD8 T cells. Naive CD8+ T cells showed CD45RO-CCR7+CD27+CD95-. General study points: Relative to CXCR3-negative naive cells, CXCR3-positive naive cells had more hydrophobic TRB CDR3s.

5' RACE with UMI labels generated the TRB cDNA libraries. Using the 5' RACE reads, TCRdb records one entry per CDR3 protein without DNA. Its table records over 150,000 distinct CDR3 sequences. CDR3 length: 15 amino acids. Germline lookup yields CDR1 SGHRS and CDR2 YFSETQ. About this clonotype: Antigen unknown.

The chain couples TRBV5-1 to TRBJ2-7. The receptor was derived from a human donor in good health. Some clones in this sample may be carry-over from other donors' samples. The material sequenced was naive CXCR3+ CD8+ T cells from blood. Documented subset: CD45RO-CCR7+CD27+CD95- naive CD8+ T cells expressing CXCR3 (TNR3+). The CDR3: CASSVDSLHIYEQYF.